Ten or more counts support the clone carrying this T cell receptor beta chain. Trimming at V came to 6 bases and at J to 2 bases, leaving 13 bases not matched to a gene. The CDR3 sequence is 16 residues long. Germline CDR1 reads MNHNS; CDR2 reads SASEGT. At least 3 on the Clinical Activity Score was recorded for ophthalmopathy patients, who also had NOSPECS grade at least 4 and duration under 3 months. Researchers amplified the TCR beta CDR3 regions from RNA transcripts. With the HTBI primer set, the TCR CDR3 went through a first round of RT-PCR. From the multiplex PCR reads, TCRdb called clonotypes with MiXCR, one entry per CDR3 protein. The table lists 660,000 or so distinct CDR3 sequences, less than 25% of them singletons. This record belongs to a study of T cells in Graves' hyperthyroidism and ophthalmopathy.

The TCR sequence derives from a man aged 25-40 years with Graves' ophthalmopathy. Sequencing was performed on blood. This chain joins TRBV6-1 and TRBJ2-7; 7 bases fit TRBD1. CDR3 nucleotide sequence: TGTGCCAGCAGCGGAACATTTGACAGGGTCACCTACGAGCAGTACTTC. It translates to CASSGTFDRVTYEQYF.